This TCR beta chain was recorded in a study of OX40 agonist ivuxolimab in advanced cancers. At the level of the study: Patients achieving partial responses numbered three: one hepatocellular carcinoma case and two cutaneous melanoma cases. Study-level points and caveats: Expansion of clones was among the lowest in partial responders at 0.1-3.0 mg/kg. No antigen was identified for the clonally expanded peripheral T cells. Doses of 0.1 to 3.0 mg/kg were accompanied by clonal expansion of CD4+ and CD8+ blood T cells by week 6.

Produced via immunoSEQ multiplex PCR; TCRdb's table is partial and in-frame only. The data hold approximately 84,000 clones, with about 91% observed a single time. CDR1 and CDR2 from the germline V gene are SGDLS and YYNGEE. Trimming took 0 bases from V and 6 from J; bases not matched to a gene: 9. The CDR3 length is 16 residues. With respect to this clone: Its antigen is undetermined.

The input for sequencing was CD4+ or CD8+ T cells sorted from blood, taken in a trial of the OX40 agonist ivuxolimab. The receptor comes from an adult with an advanced solid tumor such as melanoma, head and neck, liver or kidney cancer. J is TRBJ2-1 and V is TRBV9, with 7 positions matching TRBD2. DNA for the CDR3: TGTGCCAGCAGCGTAGATGGCGCTAGCGGTTCCAATGAGCAGTTCTTC. As protein: CASSVDGASGSNEQFF.